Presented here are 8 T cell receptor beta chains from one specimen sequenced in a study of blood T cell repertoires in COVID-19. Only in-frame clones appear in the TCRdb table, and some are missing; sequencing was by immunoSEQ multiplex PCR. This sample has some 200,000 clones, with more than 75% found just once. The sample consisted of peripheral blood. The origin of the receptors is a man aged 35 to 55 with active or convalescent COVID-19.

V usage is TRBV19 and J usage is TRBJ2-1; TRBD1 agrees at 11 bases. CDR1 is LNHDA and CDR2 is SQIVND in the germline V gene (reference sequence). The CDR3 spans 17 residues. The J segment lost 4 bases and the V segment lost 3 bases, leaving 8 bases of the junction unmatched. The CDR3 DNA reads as TGTGCCAGTAGTATCCGGGACAGGGGGTTAGTATACAATGAGCAGTTCTTC. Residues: CASSIRDRGLVYNEQFF. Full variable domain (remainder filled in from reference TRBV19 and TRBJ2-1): DGGITQSPKYLFRKEGQNVTLSCEQNLNHDAMYWYRQDPGQGLRLIYYSQIVNDFQKGDIAEGYSVSREKKESFPLTVTSAQKNPTAFYLCASSIRDRGLVYNEQFFGPGTRLTVL.

CDR3 sequence: CASSYRGERGYGYTF. DNA of the CDR3: TGTGCCAGCAGTTACAGGGGTGAGAGGGGATATGGCTACACCTTC. V gene TRBV27 combines with J gene TRBJ1-2; 7 bases agree with TRBD1. The trim removed 4 bases at V and 5 bases at J, leaving 10 bases unmatched. Germline V lookup: CDR1 MNHEY, CDR2 SMNVEV (reference sequence). There are 15 residues in the CDR3.

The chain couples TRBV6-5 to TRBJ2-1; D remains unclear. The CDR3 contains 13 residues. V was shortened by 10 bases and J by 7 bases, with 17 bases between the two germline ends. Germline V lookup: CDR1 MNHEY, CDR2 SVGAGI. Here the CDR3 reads CATRRPGFNEQFF. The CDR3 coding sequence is TGTGCCACCCGGCGTCCGGGTTTTAATGAGCAGTTCTTC.

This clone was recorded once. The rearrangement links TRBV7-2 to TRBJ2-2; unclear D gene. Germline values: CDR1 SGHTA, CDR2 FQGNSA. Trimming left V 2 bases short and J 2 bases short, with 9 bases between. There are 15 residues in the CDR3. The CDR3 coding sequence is TGTGCCAGCAGCTTAAGTCAGACTAACACCGGGGAGCTGTTTTTT. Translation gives CASSLSQTNTGELFF.

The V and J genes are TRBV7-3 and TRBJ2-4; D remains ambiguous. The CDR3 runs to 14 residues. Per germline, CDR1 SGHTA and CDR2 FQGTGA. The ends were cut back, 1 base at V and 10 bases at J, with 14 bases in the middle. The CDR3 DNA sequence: TGTGCCAGCAGCTTAAATGGCGGTGCGCAAATTCAGTACTTC. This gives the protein CASSLNGGAQIQYF.

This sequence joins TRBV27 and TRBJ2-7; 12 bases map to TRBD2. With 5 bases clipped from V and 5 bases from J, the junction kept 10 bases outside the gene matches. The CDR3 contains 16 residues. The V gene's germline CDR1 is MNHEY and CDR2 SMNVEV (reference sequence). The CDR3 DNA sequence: TGTGCCAGCAGTCCACATAGGACTAGCGGGGTTGACGAGCAGTACTTC. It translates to CASSPHRTSGVDEQYF.

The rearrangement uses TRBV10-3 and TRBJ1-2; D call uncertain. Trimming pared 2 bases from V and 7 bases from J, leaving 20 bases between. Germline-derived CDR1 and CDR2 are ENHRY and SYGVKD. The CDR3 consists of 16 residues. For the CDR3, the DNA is TGTGCCATCAGTGAGCTATATAGCGAGGTTTTGGCTGGCTACACCTTC. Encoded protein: CAISELYSEVLAGYTF.

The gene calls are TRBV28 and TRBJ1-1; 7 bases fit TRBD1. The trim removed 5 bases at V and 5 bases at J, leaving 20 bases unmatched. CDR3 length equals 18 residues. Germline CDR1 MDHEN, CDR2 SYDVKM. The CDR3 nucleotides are TGTGCCAGCAGTCCTGCCCCAGTGACAGGGCCCCCAGGGACTGAAGCTTTCTTT. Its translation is CASSPAPVTGPPGTEAFF.